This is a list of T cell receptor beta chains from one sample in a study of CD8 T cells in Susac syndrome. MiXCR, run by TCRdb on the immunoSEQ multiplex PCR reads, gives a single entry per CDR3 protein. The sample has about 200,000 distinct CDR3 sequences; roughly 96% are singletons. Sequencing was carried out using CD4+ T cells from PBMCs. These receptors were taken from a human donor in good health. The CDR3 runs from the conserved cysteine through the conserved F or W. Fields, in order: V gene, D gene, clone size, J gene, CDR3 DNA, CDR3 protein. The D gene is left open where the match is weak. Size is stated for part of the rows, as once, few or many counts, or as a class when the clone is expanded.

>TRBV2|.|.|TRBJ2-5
TGTGCCAGCGGACTGACCCAGTACTTC
CASGLTQYF
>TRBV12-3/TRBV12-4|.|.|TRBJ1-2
TGTGCCAGCAGTCGCAGGGTGGGCCCCCTAAACTATGGCTACACCTTC
CASSRRVGPLNYGYTF
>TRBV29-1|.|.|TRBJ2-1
TGCAGCGCCTCGGACGGGAATGAGCAGTTCTTC
CSASDGNEQFF
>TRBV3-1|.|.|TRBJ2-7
TGTGCCAGCAGCCAACTCGGGACAGGCGGGGGGTACGAGCAGTACTTC
CASSQLGTGGGYEQYF
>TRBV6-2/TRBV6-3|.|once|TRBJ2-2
TGTGCCGGGGCCGGCGTGCACGGGGACACCGGGGAGCTGTTTTTT
CAGAGVHGDTGELFF
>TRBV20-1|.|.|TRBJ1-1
TGCAGTGCCCTGAAGACGGAGAACACTGAAGCTTTCTTT
CSALKTENTEAFF
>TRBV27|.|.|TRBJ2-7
TGTGCCAGCAGTTTAGGGCCGAGCCCCCCCTACGAGCAGTACTTC
CASSLGPSPPYEQYF
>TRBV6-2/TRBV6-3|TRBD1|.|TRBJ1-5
TGTGCCAGCAGGAGGACAGGGAGAGAACAGCCCCAGCATTTT
CASRRTGREQPQHF
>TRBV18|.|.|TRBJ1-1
TGTGCCAGCTCACTCGCGTTTGGGGTGAACACTGAAGCTTTCTTT
CASSLAFGVNTEAFF
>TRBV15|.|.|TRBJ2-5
TGTGCCACCAGCAGCCGGAACAGTGAGACCCAGTACTTC
CATSSRNSETQYF
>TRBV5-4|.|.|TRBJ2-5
TGTGCCAGCAGCATCCGGGACGAGCCCCAAGAGACCCAGTACTTC
CASSIRDEPQETQYF
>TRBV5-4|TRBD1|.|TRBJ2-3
TGTGCCAGCAGCCCCTCCCGGACAGGGTTTTCAGATACGCAGTATTTT
CASSPSRTGFSDTQYF
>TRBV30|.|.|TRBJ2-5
TGTGCCTGGAGTGTACGGACGAGGGAGACCCAGTACTTC
CAWSVRTRETQYF
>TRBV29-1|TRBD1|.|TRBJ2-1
TGCAGCTCCGGGGAACAGGGGTACAATGAGCAGTTCTTC
CSSGEQGYNEQFF
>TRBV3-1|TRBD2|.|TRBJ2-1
TGTGCCAGCAGCTCAACTGGGACTAGCCACACCCGCTACAATGAGCAGTTCTTC
CASSSTGTSHTRYNEQFF
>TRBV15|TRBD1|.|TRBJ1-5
TGTGCCACCAGGAAGGGGGCGAGCAATCAGCCCCAGCATTTT
CATRKGASNQPQHF
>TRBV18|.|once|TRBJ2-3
TGTGCCAGCTCACCCCAGGCGCCTGGGGGCACAGATACGCAGTATTTT
CASSPQAPGGTDTQYF
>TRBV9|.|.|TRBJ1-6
TGTGCCAGCAGTTTCGAGGGAAATTCACCCCTCCACTTT
CASSFEGNSPLHF
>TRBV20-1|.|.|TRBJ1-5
TGCAGTGCTAGCCGGGGCGGCAATCAGCCCCAGCATTTT
CSASRGGNQPQHF
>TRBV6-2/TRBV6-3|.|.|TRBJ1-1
TGTGCCAGCAGGTACGGGGAAATGAACACTGAAGCTTTCTTT
CASRYGEMNTEAFF
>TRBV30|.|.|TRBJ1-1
TGTGCCTGGAGAACATCCAGGACTGAAGCTTTCTTT
CAWRTSRTEAFF
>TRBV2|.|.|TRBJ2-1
TGTGCCAGCAGCTCCACGCCGGATGAGCAGTTCTTC
CASSSTPDEQFF
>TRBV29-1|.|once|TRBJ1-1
TGCAGCGCCTACACTCCTCTTTCCCCCGACACTGAAGCTTTCTTT
CSAYTPLSPDTEAFF
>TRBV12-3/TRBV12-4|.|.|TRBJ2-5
TGTGCCAGCAGTTTATCCCCGGGGAAAACCCAGTACTTC
CASSLSPGKTQYF